The TCR beta chain under discussion was sequenced for a study of Siglec-9 on CD8 T cells in melanoma (dated by TCRdb to between 2019 and 2020). About the study as a whole: The study examined the expression of Siglec-9 on CD8+ T cells and how Siglec-9 regulates T cells within the melanoma tumor microenvironment. Here is what the overall study found, with its caveats: Siglec-9 was reported to mark and regulate an effector memory CD8+ T-cell subset that appeared to accumulate within melanoma tumors.

V trim: 4 bases; J trim: 0 bases; unmatched bases: 17. Counted from cysteine to phenylalanine, this CDR3 has 19 amino acids. Only CDR3 DNA is held: 57 bases, read in frame from base 1. From a lookup of the germline V gene, CDR1 and CDR2 are MRHNA and SNTAGT. Comments on this clone: The target of this receptor is not known. Base qualities are not at hand, and no much larger clone is one base apart.

To prepare the library, the immunoSEQ multiplex PCR assay was applied. Entries here come from immuneACCESS through TCRdb and include only in-frame sequences with V and J called. Some clones fail to appear in such tables; in the studies checked, an unresolved V gene covers under half of the shortfall, and the cause of the remainder is unknown. The sample table lists more than 30,000 clones, approximately 84% of them with a count of one. The ten largest clones represent less than 2% of the sample. This receptor chain uses TRBV6-4 and TRBJ1-1; 7 of the junction bases match TRBD1. The sample comprised Siglec-9- CD8+ T cells sorted from blood. The sample's cell subset or site label, in plain terms: CD8 T cells lacking Siglec-9. This receptor was identified in a human donor in good health. The CDR3 here reads CASSGTGPWGGIMNTEAFF. The sequenced DNA: TGTGCCAGCAGTGGGACAGGACCCTGGGGCGGTATAATGAACACTGAAGCTTTCTTT.